The TCR beta chain described here comes from a study of T-cell reconstitution after alpha-beta-depleted transplantation in children (dated by TCRdb to 2016 to 2017). In the study overall: Using TCR repertoire profiling, the study quantitatively followed how T-cell immune reconstitution unfolded in children after TCRalphabeta/CD19-depleted allogeneic hematopoietic cell transplantation.

Libraries came from PCR. TCRdb lists the instrument as Illumina HiSeq 2500. TCR libraries were prepared with molecular barcoding, using unique molecular identifiers to normalize TCRbeta repertoire quantification. The raw public reads went through TCRdb reprocessing: fastp at Q25, MiXCR clone calling, in-frame beta chains kept. Rows are combined by CDR3 protein, so each entry shows the most common genes and DNA. This sample holds fewer than 120,000 distinct CDR3 sequences; approximately 10% were observed only once. The top ten clones comprise over 8% of the sample. This clonotype was recorded at least ten times. It lacks a known antigen. Nothing much larger sits one base from this clone, and base qualities are not available. Taken from the germline V gene (reference sequence), the CDR1 and CDR2 loops are LNHNV and YYDKDF. The V end loses 0 bases and the J end loses 6 bases, and a stretch of 5 bases separates them. The CDR3 runs 13 amino acids, cysteine and phenylalanine included. Only the CDR3 region is kept as DNA, spanning 39 bases read in frame from base 1.

Recombination connected TRBV15 to TRBJ2-2, with the identity of the D gene unclear. This TCR came from a human donor who donated a stem cell graft to a child with acute lymphoblastic leukemia. The material was PBMCs from the stem cell graft donor, obtained from the stem cell graft. The CDR3 has the sequence CATSRDRSGELFF. The bases are TGTGCCACCAGCAGAGATCGGTCCGGGGAGCTGTTTTTT.